The entry that follows covers one TCR beta chain sequence. This sample is part of a study of blood T cell repertoires in COVID-19. Study details: The origin of the acute and convalescent COVID-19 samples was the United States, Italy and Spain.

The authors' processing: Reference gene primer amplification gave estimated nucleated cell counts. Sequenced by immunoSEQ multiplex PCR; TCRdb stores in-frame clones only, minus some. From that table come the V and J calls and clone size; the DNA was used to work out D and trimming. The table lists about 380,000 clones, 70% to 90% of them singletons. Participants' reported clinical history set cohort assignment. Cohort 3 recovery required two negative PCRs, clearance, or symptom resolution. Sequencing input: PBMCs or T cells enriched from blood (not recorded which). This TCR derives from a woman aged 18-35 years who had recovered from COVID-19.

Here the CDR3 DNA reads TGTGCCAGCAGCTTGATTTACGGGGTGACCGGGGAGCTGTTTTTT. Translated, it gives CASSLIYGVTGELFF. This chain links TRBV5-6 with TRBJ2-2, with D maybe TRBD2 (5 bases). Per the germline V gene, CDR1 is SGHDT and CDR2 is YYEEEE. Trimming removed 1 base from V and 5 bases from J, with 12 bases in between. CDR3 length: 15 amino acids.